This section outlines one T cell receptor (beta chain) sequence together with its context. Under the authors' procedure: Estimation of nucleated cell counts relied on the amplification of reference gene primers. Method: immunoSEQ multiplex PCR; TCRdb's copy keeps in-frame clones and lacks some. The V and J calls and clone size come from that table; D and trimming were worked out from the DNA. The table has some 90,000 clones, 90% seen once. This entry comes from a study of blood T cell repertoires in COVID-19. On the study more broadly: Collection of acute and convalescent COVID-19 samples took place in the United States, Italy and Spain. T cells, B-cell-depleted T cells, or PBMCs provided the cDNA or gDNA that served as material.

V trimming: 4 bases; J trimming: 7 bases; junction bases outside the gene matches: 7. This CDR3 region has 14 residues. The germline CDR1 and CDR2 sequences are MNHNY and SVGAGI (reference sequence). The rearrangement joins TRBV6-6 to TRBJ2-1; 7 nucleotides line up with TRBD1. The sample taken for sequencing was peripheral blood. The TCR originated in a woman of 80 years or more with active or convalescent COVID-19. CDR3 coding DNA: TGTGCCAGCAGTTCCCAGGGGGTGGGGAATGAGCAGTTCTTC. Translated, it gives CASSSQGVGNEQFF.